One and the same sample provided the 16 T cell receptor beta chains below, sequenced in a study of blood T cell repertoires in COVID-19. TCRdb's table, derived via immunoSEQ multiplex PCR, lists solely in-frame clones and lacks some. The sample shows approximately 140,000 clones, about 89% of them seen only once. Sample: peripheral blood. The receptors here all came from a man between 50 and 59 years old with active or convalescent COVID-19.

V usage is TRBV9 and J usage is TRBJ2-2; 7 bases are a match to TRBD1. This CDR3 region has 15 residues. V lost 2 bases and J lost 6; bases outside the gene matches: 7. Germline V gene data show CDR1 as SGDLS and CDR2 as YYNGEE. CDR3 nucleotides: TGTGCCAGCAGCGTTGAAAGGGGGCGGTCCGGGGAGCTGTTTTTT. Translation gives CASSVERGRSGELFF.

The genes are TRBV3-1 (or the pseudogene TRBV3-2) and TRBJ1-3, with D unclear. V was shortened by 1 base and J by 0 bases, with 7 bases between the two germline ends. The V gene's germline CDR1 is LGHDT and CDR2 YNNKEL (reference sequence). This CDR3 is 15 amino acids long. The CDR3 region is CASSQVLRSGNTIYF. DNA of the CDR3: TGTGCCAGCAGCCAAGTTCTACGCTCTGGAAACACCATATATTTT.

The CDR3 region has the DNA TGCGCCAGCAGCTTAGGAGGGGCGGTTTACGAGCAGTACTTC. Its protein is CASSLGGAVYEQYF. The gene calls are TRBV5-1 and TRBJ2-7, with D perhaps matching TRBD2 (6 bases). This CDR3 comprises 14 residues. Trimming removed 2 bases at V and 4 bases at J, with 13 bases between. Germline values: CDR1 SGHRS, CDR2 YFSETQ.

The table lists this clone with a count of one. V gene TRBV5-1 combines with J gene TRBJ2-1; the D gene is possibly TRBD1 (5 bases). The CDR3 covers 16 residues. V lost 5 bases and J 7 bases, leaving 22 bases between the germline ends. Per the germline V gene, CDR1 is SGHRS and CDR2 is YFSETQ. CDR3 DNA sequence: TGCGCCAGCAGAGATCTTAGGGGCGTAGGGATAAATGAGCAGTTCTTC. Translated, it gives CASRDLRGVGINEQFF.

The chain recombines TRBV19 with TRBJ2-2; maybe TRBD1 (6 bases). The CDR3 consists of 14 residues. The germline V gene encodes CDR1 LNHDA and CDR2 SQIVND (reference sequence). Trimming removed 6 bases at V and 7 bases at J, with 15 bases between. CDR3 coding DNA: TGTGCCAGTAGAAACAGGGAGTTGGGCGGGGAGCTGTTTTTT. Its translation is CASRNRELGGELFF.

This chain uses TRBV6-5 with TRBJ2-2, with TRBD2 matching 11 bases. This CDR3 spans 14 amino acids. J lost 9 bases, V lost 6 bases, and 6 bases had no gene match. Germline assignment: CDR1 MNHEY and CDR2 SVGAGI. Written as DNA, the CDR3 is TGTGCCAGCAGGGCTAGCGGGGGGATAAGGGAGCTGTTTTTT. The encoded protein is CASRASGGIRELFF.

The rearrangement uses TRBV30 and TRBJ1-2, with D perhaps matching TRBD1 (6 bases). CDR1 is GTSNPN and CDR2 is SVGIG in the germline V gene (reference sequence). The ends were cut back, 7 bases at V and 5 bases at J, with 20 bases in the middle. The CDR3 is 14 amino acids. The CDR3 region is CASSSFGTKYGYTF. In DNA, the CDR3 is TGTGCCTCCTCATCTTTCGGGACAAAGTATGGCTACACCTTC.

The rearrangement joins TRBV7-2 to TRBJ2-1, with 7 bases identical to TRBD1. J gave up 1 base and V 3 bases, and 3 bases lay outside the gene matches. Germline V gene sequence: CDR1 SGHTA, CDR2 FQGNSA. This CDR3 is 15 amino acids long. The CDR3 DNA is TGTGCCAGCAGCTTCCGACAGGGTTCCTACAATGAGCAGTTCTTC. Its protein product is CASSFRQGSYNEQFF.

The V and J genes are TRBV30 and TRBJ1-1; 7 bases line up with TRBD1. CDR3 size: 16 residues. V lost 0 bases, J lost 4 bases, and 11 bases stayed unmatched. The germline V gene has CDR1 GTSNPN and CDR2 SVGIG (reference sequence). The CDR3 DNA sequence: TGTGCCTGGAGTGTTAGGGCGACAGGGAGAAGCACTGAAGCTTTCTTT. It yields the protein CAWSVRATGRSTEAFF.

The V gene is TRBV5-4, the J gene TRBJ2-2; the D is unclear. The CDR3 runs to 15 residues. The germline CDR1 and CDR2 sequences are SGHNT and YYREEE (reference sequence). V was clipped by 4 bases and J by 6 bases, with 16 bases between them. CDR3 amino acids: CASSLPGGEAGELFF. DNA for the CDR3: TGTGCCAGCAGCCTGCCCGGCGGTGAGGCCGGGGAGCTGTTTTTT.

CDR3 loop: CASITSGTDTQYF. The CDR3 DNA is TGTGCCAGCATAACTAGCGGGACAGATACGCAGTATTTT. The J gene is TRBJ2-3, the V gene TRBV25-1, with 9 bases lining up with TRBD2. Germline lookup yields CDR1 MGHDK and CDR2 SYGVNS. The CDR3 spans 13 residues. With V trimmed by 7 bases and J by 3 bases, 2 bases remained unmatched.

In DNA form, the CDR3 reads TGTGCCAGCAGCCAAGAATCGCCCTGGGTGGCTAGCGGGAGATACAATGAGCAGTTCTTC. The encoded protein is CASSQESPWVASGRYNEQFF. The chain couples TRBV3-1 (or the pseudogene TRBV3-2) to TRBJ2-1; TRBD2 agrees at 10 bases. The CDR3 spans 20 residues. From germline, CDR1 is LGHDT and CDR2 YNNKEL (reference sequence). The V segment lost 0 bases and the J segment 4 bases; nucleotides outside the gene matches: 15.

The gene calls are TRBV19 and TRBJ2-3, with a tentative D call TRBD1 (6 bases). V was shortened by 5 bases and J by 1 base, with 13 bases between the two germline ends. Germline CDR1 and CDR2: LNHDA and SQIVND (reference sequence). CDR3 length equals 15 residues. CDR3 loop: CASSSRDMGTDTQYF. The DNA of the CDR3 is TGTGCCAGTAGTTCCCGGGACATGGGCACAGATACGCAGTATTTT.

This clone was seen a few times. The chain recombines TRBV18 with TRBJ1-1, with D possibly matching TRBD1 (6 bases). The CDR3 is 13 amino acids. CDR1 KGHSH and CDR2 LQKENI come from the germline V gene. Trimming stripped 3 bases from V and 4 bases from J, with 9 bases between. Here the CDR3 reads CASSPQGSTEAFF. The DNA for the CDR3 is TGTGCCAGCTCACCCCAGGGGAGCACTGAAGCTTTCTTT.

This chain uses TRBV5-6 with TRBJ1-2, with 7 bases lining up with TRBD1. The germline CDR1 and CDR2 sequences are SGHDT and YYEEEE. V shed 7 bases and J 2 bases; nucleotides not matched to a gene: 2. This CDR3 region has 12 residues. CDR3 protein: CASRTGNYGYTF. The CDR3 DNA reads TGTGCCAGCCGGACAGGAAACTATGGCTACACCTTC.

The chain is built from TRBV4-1 and TRBJ1-4, with 7 positions matching TRBD1. The ends lost 5 bases at V and 3 bases at J; junction bases unmatched: 6. Germline CDR1 is MGHRA and CDR2 is YSYEKL. The CDR3 has 15 amino acids. CDR3 residues: CASSLRGLPNEKLFF. CDR3 sequence (DNA): TGCGCCAGCAGCTTAAGGGGGCTACCTAATGAAAAACTGTTTTTT.